This T cell receptor (beta chain) appears in the sequencing data of a study of shared clonotypes between healthy human individuals. General study findings and limits: Between a handful of donors, naive CD4 clonotypes were shared at a level of around 5.2%.

Measured with immunoSEQ multiplex PCR; TCRdb has only the in-frame clones, and not every one. This table holds fewer than 350,000 clones, roughly 91% found once. Details on this clone: Its antigen remains unidentified.

Sequencing input: memory CD8+ T cells sorted from blood. Documented subset: CD45RO+ cells pooled with CCR7-negative TemRA cells. The sequence derives from a man aged 18 to 35 in good health.

The CDR3 spells CASRNTGRSNQPQHF. In DNA, the CDR3 is TGTGCCAGCAGAAACACAGGGAGGAGCAATCAGCCCCAGCATTTT. The V call is TRBV6-5, the J call TRBJ1-5; a possible D gene is TRBD1 (6 bases). CDR3 length equals 15 residues. CDR1 is MNHEY and CDR2 is SVGAGI in the germline V gene. V was clipped by 6 bases and J by 1 base, with 13 bases between them.